These 10 T cell receptor beta chains originate from one sample sequenced in a study of blood T cell repertoires in COVID-19. Sequencing was performed with immunoSEQ multiplex PCR; in TCRdb, only in-frame clones are kept and a portion is missing. The table lists more than 70,000 clones, around 84% of them singletons. Material: peripheral blood. The receptor source for this set is a woman older than 75 in a cohort sampled during active or convalescent COVID-19.

This clone came up a few times. The J gene is TRBJ2-7, the V gene TRBV10-2; possibly TRBD1 for D (6 bases). The CDR3 has 11 residues. Germline assignment: CDR1 WSHSY and CDR2 SAAADI. The V end lost 6 bases, the J end lost 9 bases, and 12 bases lay between the germline ends. The CDR3 region is CASSQRQVQYV. CDR3 bases: TGCGCCAGCAGCCAAAGACAGGTGCAGTACGTC.

J is TRBJ2-3 and V is TRBV5-1, with no clear D. The CDR3 runs to 14 residues. Trimming stripped 0 bases from V and 2 bases from J, with 7 bases between. CDR1 and CDR2 from the germline V gene are SGHRS and YFSETQ. In DNA, the CDR3 is TGCGCCAGCAGCTTGGAACAGTTCACAGATACGCAGTATTTT. Its protein is CASSLEQFTDTQYF. Looking up the rest from reference TRBV5-1 and TRBJ2-3 gives the full variable domain: KAGVTQTPRYLIKTRGQQVTLSCSPISGHRSVSWYQQTPGQGLQFLFEYFSETQRNKGNFPGRFSGRQFSNSRSEMNVSTLELGDSALYLCASSLEQFTDTQYFGPGTRLTVL.

The chain is built from TRBV5-1 and TRBJ2-5; D may be TRBD2 (6 bases). There are 19 residues in the CDR3. With 4 bases removed from V and 5 bases from J, the gap between germline ends came to 30 bases. Germline V gene lookup returns CDR1 SGHRS and CDR2 YFSETQ. CDR3 region: CASSPGVGAAAWGRETQYF. CDR3 DNA sequence: TGCGCCAGCAGCCCGGGGGTTGGGGCCGCAGCTTGGGGCAGGGAGACCCAGTACTTC.

The genes are TRBV6-5 and TRBJ1-3, with D possibly matching TRBD1 (6 bases). This CDR3 spans 15 amino acids. Trimming stripped 5 bases from V and 0 bases from J, with 11 bases between. Germline CDR1 MNHEY, CDR2 SVGAGI. This chain's CDR3 is CASSPQGPSGNTIYF. CDR3 DNA: TGTGCCAGCAGTCCACAGGGACCCTCTGGAAACACCATATATTTT.

The chain carries TRBV3-1 (or the pseudogene TRBV3-2) and TRBJ2-5; D is unclear. Germline CDR1 and CDR2: LGHDT and YNNKEL (reference sequence). V was cut by 1 base and J by 5 bases, with 5 bases left in between. CDR3 size: 12 residues. CDR3 amino acids: CASSQVRETQYF. CDR3 coding DNA: TGTGCCAGCAGCCAAGTTCGTGAGACCCAGTACTTC.

The V gene is TRBV2, the J gene TRBJ2-1, with D possibly TRBD1 on 7 matching bases. Germline values: CDR1 SNHLY, CDR2 FYNNEI. The CDR3 runs 15 residues. Trimming cost V 2 bases and J 6 bases, with 14 bases left between them. The CDR3 sequence is CASSETRQGGNEQFF. CDR3 nucleotides: TGTGCCAGCAGTGAAACGCGACAGGGAGGCAATGAGCAGTTCTTC.

The chain recombines TRBV16 with TRBJ2-4; unclear D gene. There are 14 residues in the CDR3. The V gene's germline CDR1 is KGHSY and CDR2 FQNENV. V lost 4 bases and J lost 3, with 10 bases in between. CDR3 amino acids: CASSPTLSKNIQYF. CDR3 bases: TGTGCCAGCAGCCCAACGCTAAGCAAAAACATTCAGTACTTC.

The chain carries TRBV7-8 and TRBJ2-5; the match to TRBD2 covers 14 bases. The CDR3 covers 17 residues. The V gene end was trimmed by 3 bases and the J gene end by 4 bases; junction bases not matched to a gene: 7. Germline-derived CDR1 and CDR2 are SGHVS and FQNEAQ. The CDR3 here is CASSLATTSGRGETQYF. In DNA, the CDR3 is TGTGCCAGCAGCTTGGCAACGACTAGCGGGAGGGGAGAGACCCAGTACTTC.

The genes are TRBV7-6 and TRBJ2-5; 11 bases agree with TRBD2. The CDR3 contains 16 residues. Looked up from germline, CDR1 is SGHVS and CDR2 is FNYEAQ. With V trimmed by 1 base and J by 2 bases, 3 bases remained unmatched. The CDR3 nucleotides read TGTGCCAGCAGCTTAGTCGCTAGCGGGGGGCAAGAGACCCAGTACTTC. The encoded protein is CASSLVASGGQETQYF.

V gene TRBV11-2 combines with J gene TRBJ2-7, with 8 bases fitting TRBD1. With V trimmed by 1 base and J by 3 bases, 5 bases remained unmatched. CDR1 is SGHAT and CDR2 is FQNNGV in the germline V gene. CDR3 size: 15 residues. CDR3: CASSLVGTGVYEQYF. CDR3 nucleotides: TGTGCCAGCAGCTTAGTTGGGACAGGAGTCTACGAGCAGTACTTC.